Listed below are T cell receptor beta chains from one sample, sequenced in a study of shared clonotypes between healthy human individuals. Some clones are missing from TCRdb's copy, which holds only in-frame ones; the method was immunoSEQ multiplex PCR. The sample lists about 2.1 million clones; approximately 92% were seen once. Material for sequencing was naive CD8+ T cells from PBMCs. The receptors derive from a man aged 18 to 30 in good health. Some clones in this sample may be carry-over from other donors' samples. The CDR3 runs from the conserved cysteine through the conserved F or W. D genes are given only for firm matches. Size is stated for part of the rows, as once, few or many counts, or as a class when the clone is expanded.

clone_size j_call v_call d_call cdr3_nt cdr3_aa
. TRBJ1-2 TRBV5-1 TRBD1 TGCGCCAGCAGCCCAGACAGGGGGCAGAGCGGCTACACCTTC CASSPDRGQSGYTF
. TRBJ1-4 TRBV27 . TGTGCCAGCAGTTTAAATGGCTTCTGGACTAATGAAAAACTGTTTTTT CASSLNGFWTNEKLFF
. TRBJ2-5 TRBV13 TRBD2 TGTGCCAGCAGCCCAACGCCCCCTGCTGGGACTAGCGGCCAACAAGAGACCCAGTACTTC CASSPTPPAGTSGQQETQYF
. TRBJ2-5 TRBV28 . TGTGCCAGCAGTGCCCCGATGAGGGGTTTCAAAGAGACCCAGTACTTC CASSAPMRGFKETQYF
. TRBJ2-1 TRBV29-1 . TGCAGCGCTGGCAAGATCGGGTACAATGAGCAGTTCTTC CSAGKIGYNEQFF
. TRBJ1-5 TRBV27 . TGTGCCAGCAGTTTAATCCAGGGTAGTCAGCCCCAGCATTTT CASSLIQGSQPQHF
. TRBJ2-5 TRBV15 TRBD2 TGTGCCACCCGGGCTAGCGGACAAGAGACCCAGTACTTC CATRASGQETQYF
. TRBJ2-7 TRBV11-2 TRBD2 TGTGCCAGCAGCGAGCCGGGACTAGCGGGGGCTGGCTACGAGCAGTACTTC CASSEPGLAGAGYEQYF
. TRBJ2-1 TRBV25-1 . TGTGCCAGCAGTGAATATTCCTACAATGAGCAGTTCTTC CASSEYSYNEQFF
. TRBJ2-1 TRBV4-3 TRBD2 TGCGCCAGCAGCGACGGGACTAGCGGGAGCTCAGGGCAGTTCTTC CASSDGTSGSSGQFF
. TRBJ2-5 TRBV11-2 TRBD2 TGTGCCAGCAGCTTGCCGGGACTAGCGGGATTACAAGAGACCCAGTACTTC CASSLPGLAGLQETQYF
. TRBJ2-5 TRBV7-6 . TGTGCCAGCAGCTTAATTTCTTTTCAAGAGACCCAGTACTTC CASSLISFQETQYF
once TRBJ2-7 TRBV28 . TGTGCCAGCAGCCAAACAAGGGCAGATAACGAGCAGTACTTC CASSQTRADNEQYF
. TRBJ2-7 TRBV4-1 . TGCGCCAGCAGCCAACTGGCGTCCTACGAGCAGTACTTC CASSQLASYEQYF
. TRBJ2-5 TRBV25-1 . TGTGCCAGCAGTGAATCCCTTCGAGAGACCCAGTACTTC CASSESLRETQYF
. TRBJ2-3 TRBV28 TRBD2 TGTGCCAGCAGCCCCCGGCGGGAGGGCCAAGATACGCAGTATTTT CASSPRREGQDTQYF
. TRBJ2-2 TRBV29-1 . TGCAGCGTTGGCGTTATATCCGGGGAGCTGTTTTTT CSVGVISGELFF
. TRBJ2-5 TRBV6-5 . TGTGCCAGCAGTTACCCCGAAGAAGAGACCCAGTACTTC CASSYPEEETQYF
once TRBJ2-3 TRBV7-3 . TGTGCCAGCAGCGTAATAGTCGGAGATACGCAGTATTTT CASSVIVGDTQYF
. TRBJ2-1 TRBV11-2 . TGTGCCAGCAGCCCGATAGCGGCCTACAATGAGCAGTTCTTC CASSPIAAYNEQFF
. TRBJ2-6 TRBV28 TRBD2 TGTGCCTACGGGACTAGCACTTCTGGGGCCAACGTCCTGACTTTC CAYGTSTSGANVLTF
. TRBJ2-1 TRBV28 . TGTGCCAGCAGTTTATATGGGGGGAAACCCTACAATGAGCAGTTCTTC CASSLYGGKPYNEQFF
. TRBJ2-1 TRBV4-1 TRBD2 TGCGCCAGCAGCCAAGATCGCGCTAGCGGGAGAAGGAATGAGCAGTTCTTC CASSQDRASGRRNEQFF
. TRBJ2-7 TRBV6-1 TRBD2 TGTGCCAGCGAGGAATTACGTAGCGGGGGAGAGCAGTACTTC CASEELRSGGEQYF
. TRBJ2-2 TRBV11-2 . TGTGCCAGCAGCTTAGTCAGTGGGGTGCGGCACACCGGGGAGCTGTTTTTT CASSLVSGVRHTGELFF
. TRBJ2-7 TRBV29-1 TRBD2 TGCAGCGCCCGGGGAGGGTCCACCTACGAGCAGTACTTC CSARGGSTYEQYF
. TRBJ2-5 TRBV4-1 . TGCGCCAGCAGCCTCGAGAGTCAAGAGACCCAGTACTTC CASSLESQETQYF
. TRBJ1-2 TRBV7-8 TRBD1 TGTGCCAGCAGCTATACAGGGGATCTCTACACCTTC CASSYTGDLYTF
. TRBJ2-7 TRBV28 . TGTGCCAGCAGTTTATTGGCGTCCTACGAGCAGTACTTC CASSLLASYEQYF
. TRBJ2-7 TRBV25-1 . TGTGCCAGCAGTAGCAGGAACACCTACGAGCAGTACTTC CASSSRNTYEQYF
. TRBJ2-7 TRBV5-1 TRBD2 TGCGCCAGCAGCTACTCGGGACTAGCGGGAGACGAGCAGTACTTC CASSYSGLAGDEQYF
. TRBJ2-4 TRBV5-1 TRBD1 TGCGCCAGCAGCTTGGACAGGGGTCAAAACATTCAGTACTTC CASSLDRGQNIQYF
. TRBJ2-1 TRBV28 TRBD2 TGTGCCAGCAGTCCCCACCCCACCTCCAGCGGGAGAACTTACAATGAGCAGTTCTTC CASSPHPTSSGRTYNEQFF